This T cell receptor beta chain was sequenced for a study of blood T cell repertoires in COVID-19. Study at large: Acute-phase and convalescent COVID-19 samples originated in the United States, Italy and Spain. Sources were T cells, B-cell-depleted T cells, or PBMCs; the material itself was cDNA or gDNA.

Assay used: immunoSEQ multiplex PCR; TCRdb lists only in-frame clones, some missing. The sample has around 110,000 clones; more than 75% are singletons. The CDR3 covers 13 residues. The germline V gene encodes CDR1 MNHEY and CDR2 SMNVEV (reference sequence). Trimming removed 6 bases from V and 5 bases from J, with 13 bases in between. The sequence was collected from a man in his forties or fifties with acute or convalescent COVID-19. Source material: peripheral blood. The chain couples TRBV27 to TRBJ2-5; D perhaps matches TRBD1 (5 bases). This CDR3 reads CASRAGFWETQYF. The CDR3 region has the DNA TGTGCCAGCAGAGCAGGGTTTTGGGAGACCCAGTACTTC.